This is a list of T cell receptor beta chains from one sample in a study of blood T cell repertoires in COVID-19. TCRdb's table, derived via immunoSEQ multiplex PCR, lists solely in-frame clones and lacks some. In the table there are 23,000 or so clones, approximately 80% of which are singletons. The material sequenced was peripheral blood. The receptor set was obtained from a man between 65 and 85 years old with acute or convalescent COVID-19. Both conserved end residues are part of each CDR3. The order of the fields is V gene, clone size, J gene, D gene, CDR3 protein, CDR3 DNA. The D gene is left open where the match is weak. Size is omitted from some rows. Given values are once, few, many or a class for expanded clones.

>TRBV7-2|NA|TRBJ1-5|NA
CASSFPNQPQHF
TGTGCCAGCAGCTTTCCAAATCAGCCCCAGCATTTT
>TRBV7-9|once|TRBJ1-1|TRBD1
CASSQRQGTHPLSDTEAFF
TGTGCCAGCAGCCAGAGACAGGGGACCCACCCCCTCTCCGACACTGAAGCTTTCTTT
>TRBV7-7|NA|TRBJ2-2|TRBD1
CASSKNRGDTGELFF
TGTGCCAGCAGCAAAAACAGGGGGGACACCGGGGAGCTGTTTTTT
>TRBV10-3|few|TRBJ1-6|TRBD1
CATGQAQNSPLHF
TGTGCCACGGGACAGGCTCAGAATTCACCCCTCCACTTT
>TRBV7-8|few|TRBJ1-1|NA
CASSLASADYTEAFF
TGTGCCAGCAGCTTAGCTTCCGCGGATTACACTGAAGCTTTCTTT
>TRBV21-1|NA|TRBJ2-7|NA
CASSKKRADRGPTEQYF
TGTGCCAGCAGCAAAAAAAGGGCCGACAGGGGGCCCACCGAGCAGTACTTC
>TRBV5-4|NA|TRBJ2-1|TRBD2
CASSPRTSSYNEQFF
TGTGCCAGCAGCCCCCGGACTAGCTCCTACAATGAGCAGTTCTTC
>TRBV9|NA|TRBJ2-4|NA
CASSATGSAFKNIQYF
TGTGCCAGCAGCGCGACAGGATCGGCCTTCAAAAACATTCAGTACTTC
>TRBV6-2/TRBV6-3|NA|TRBJ1-1|NA
CASSYIPSSTEAFF
TGTGCCAGCAGTTACATCCCGTCGAGCACTGAAGCTTTCTTT
>TRBV5-4|NA|TRBJ2-3|TRBD1
CASSQKRQGVTDTQYF
TGTGCCAGCAGCCAGAAAAGGCAGGGGGTCACAGATACGCAGTATTTT
>TRBV6-5|NA|TRBJ2-7|TRBD1
CASTRDRGPREQYF
TGTGCCAGCACCCGGGACAGGGGTCCGAGGGAGCAGTACTTC